This TCR beta chain was captured in a study of PD-L1 blockade in urothelial cancer. As for the study in general: About 90% of the 29 patients were men whose urothelial cancer was bladder-origin. Blood yielded a median of roughly 140,000 T cells per sample.

Assay used: immunoSEQ multiplex PCR; TCRdb lists only in-frame clones, some missing. The table lists about 74,000 clones, 90% of them singletons. This clone has a handful of counts. Time point in this sample: pretreatment peripheral blood. Trimming took 4 bases from V and 0 from J; bases not matched to a gene: 7. In germline, CDR1 is SGHRS, CDR2 YFSETQ. The CDR3 spans 15 residues. The receptor was derived from a man in his 70s with urothelial cancer. The V and J genes are TRBV5-1 and TRBJ2-7; 7 nucleotides line up with TRBD2. The source material was PBMCs, sampled around atezolizumab (anti-PD-L1) treatment. The CDR3 DNA follows: TGCGCCAGCAGCCTTACTAGCGATAACTCCTACGAGCAGTACTTC. This codes for CASSLTSDNSYEQYF.